This TCR beta chain stems from a study of PD-1 blockade in classical Hodgkin lymphoma. CDR1 SGHKS and CDR2 YYEKEE come from the germline V gene (reference sequence). CDR3 length equals 12 residues. V lost 4 bases and J 7 bases, leaving 8 bases between the germline ends. Study results and caveats: Before treatment, complete responders showed about the same diversity as newly diagnosed patients.

With no exception, relapse followed autologous stem cell transplantation in all patients, and brentuximab vedotin exposure varied. With respect to this clone: The antigen remains undetermined.

Sequenced by immunoSEQ multiplex PCR; TCRdb stores in-frame clones only, minus some. The sample consists of just under 45,000 clones, roughly 72% of them appearing once. Sequenced material: peripheral blood mononuclear cells (PBMCs), taken before the second cycle of nivolumab. This TCR was recovered from a human donor with classical Hodgkin lymphoma. J is TRBJ2-2 and V is TRBV5-5; D remains ambiguous. The CDR3 nucleotides read TGTGCCAGCAGCGCTCATCACGGGGAGCTGTTTTTT. Its translation: CASSAHHGELFF. The whole variable domain, filled in from reference TRBV5-5 and TRBJ2-2, reads DAGVTQSPTHLIKTRGQQVTLRCSPISGHKSVSWYQQVLGQGPQFIFQYYEKEERGRGNFPDRFSARQFPNYSSELNVNALLLGDSALYLCASSAHHGELFFGEGSRLTVL.